Listed below are T cell receptor beta chains from one sample, sequenced in a study of molecular identifiers for immune sequencing clone quantification. From the PCR reads, TCRdb called clonotypes with MiXCR, one entry per CDR3 protein. The sample gives about 640,000 distinct CDR3 sequences, 15% to 20% of which show up once; roughly 0.85% is in the top ten. Sequences were obtained from naive CD8+ T cells from blood, with Jurkat cell RNA spiked in. All receptors derive from a human donor in good health. Some libraries in this study had Jurkat cell RNA spiked in. Each CDR3 is given with its conserved first and last residue. A D gene is named only where the DNA matches it firmly. For some rows the clone size is stated as once, few or many, or as a class when expanded; others skip it.

>many|TRBJ2-5|16|TRBV7-9|TRBD2
CASSSGLGESEKTQYF
TGTGCCAGCAGCTCAGGACTAGGGGAGTCGGAGAAGACCCAGTACTTC
>few|TRBJ2-2|15|TRBV9|-
CASSPMGGNTGELFF
TGTGCCAGCAGCCCAATGGGGGGGAACACCGGGGAGCTGTTTTTT
>-|TRBJ2-7|14|TRBV30|-
CAWSFATFSYEQYF
TGTGCCTGGAGCTTTGCGACTTTCTCCTACGAGCAGTACTTC
>few|TRBJ2-3|16|TRBV23-1|-
CASSHPGGGGTDTQYF
TGCGCCAGCAGTCACCCAGGGGGGGGAGGGACAGATACGCAGTATTTT
>-|TRBJ1-3|16|TRBV20-1|TRBD1
CSATRDRLLSGNTIYF
TGCAGTGCTACCAGGGACAGACTTCTTTCTGGAAACACCATATATTTT
>-|TRBJ2-6|18|TRBV19|-
CASSPPGLLTSGANVLTF
TGTGCCAGTAGCCCCCCGGGACTTCTAACCTCTGGGGCCAACGTCCTGACTTTC
>many|TRBJ2-6|14|TRBV12-3/TRBV12-4|-
CASGSTGRANVLTF
TGTGCCAGCGGTAGTACGGGGAGGGCCAACGTCCTGACTTTC
>many|TRBJ2-3|19|TRBV14|-
CASSQGAARAGAEADTQYF
TGTGCCAGCAGCCAAGGGGCCGCGCGGGCTGGGGCTGAGGCAGATACGCAGTATTTT
>many|TRBJ2-3|16|TRBV19|-
CASSTSNGQGPDTQYF
TGTGCCAGTAGTACCTCGAATGGCCAGGGCCCCGATACGCAGTATTTT
>few|TRBJ2-5|15|TRBV11-2|-
CASSPLLGGMETQYF
TGTGCCAGCAGCCCGCTTCTTGGGGGAATGGAGACCCAGTACTTC
>many|TRBJ2-7|11|TRBV10-3|TRBD1
CAAGQGYEQYF
TGTGCCGCCGGACAGGGTTACGAGCAGTACTTC
>few|TRBJ1-6|16|TRBV13|-
CASSLFSDGANSPLHF
TGTGCCAGCAGCTTATTCTCCGACGGAGCCAATTCACCCCTCCACTTT
>-|TRBJ2-2|17|TRBV4-3|TRBD1
CASSQDGGQGYTGELFF
TGCGCCAGCAGCCAAGATGGGGGACAGGGGTACACCGGGGAGCTGTTTTTT
>-|TRBJ2-7|15|TRBV2|-
CASSSRVGGPYEQYF
TGTGCCAGCAGTAGCAGGGTAGGGGGGCCCTACGAGCAGTACTTC
>many|TRBJ1-2|16|TRBV30|-
CAWSPTGTLLNYGYTF
TGTGCCTGGAGTCCGACCGGGACCCTACTTAACTATGGCTACACCTTC
>-|TRBJ2-7|13|TRBV30|-
CAWSVLRAGEQYF
TGTGCCTGGAGTGTTCTCAGGGCTGGGGAGCAGTACTTC
>many|TRBJ2-3|14|TRBV11-2|TRBD1
CASSFGQGADTQYF
TGTGCCAGCAGCTTCGGACAGGGGGCAGATACGCAGTATTTT
>-|TRBJ2-5|15|TRBV5-3|TRBD2
CASRHSGGAPEAQYF
TGTGCCAGCAGACATAGCGGGGGGGCCCCTGAGGCCCAGTACTTC
>many|TRBJ2-7|13|TRBV12-3/TRBV12-4|-
CASSVWGRDEQYF
TGTGCCAGCAGTGTTTGGGGGAGAGACGAGCAGTACTTC
>few|TRBJ1-1|11|TRBV10-1|-
CAMKVPTEAFF
TGCGCCATGAAGGTACCCACTGAAGCTTTCTTT
>-|TRBJ2-7|16|TRBV27|-
CASSSGISRPSYEQYF
TGTGCCAGCAGTTCCGGAATTAGCAGACCCTCCTACGAGCAGTACTTC
>few|TRBJ2-1|16|TRBV20-1|-
CSARVAFGEYDDEQFF
TGCAGTGCTAGAGTGGCGTTTGGGGAGTACGACGATGAGCAGTTCTTC
>many|TRBJ2-3|15|TRBV5-1|TRBD1
CASSSDRGLSDTQYF
TGCGCCAGCAGCTCGGACAGGGGGTTATCAGATACGCAGTATTTT
>-|TRBJ2-7|13|TRBV20-1|TRBD1
CSARMGQGYEQYF
TGCAGTGCTAGAATGGGACAGGGCTACGAGCAGTACTTC
>many|TRBJ1-2|12|TRBV29-1|-
CSVERESYGYTF
TGCAGCGTTGAAAGAGAATCCTATGGCTACACCTTC
>-|TRBJ2-3|17|TRBV3-1|-
CASSGQGLLLSTDTQYF
TGTGCCAGCAGCGGTCAAGGTCTGCTTCTTAGCACAGATACGCAGTATTTT
>many|TRBJ2-7|11|TRBV6-2/TRBV6-3|-
CASSYSGEQYF
TGTGCCAGCAGTTACTCGGGCGAGCAGTACTTC
>few|TRBJ2-3|16|TRBV9|TRBD2
CASSVELAGNTDTQYF
TGTGCCAGCAGCGTAGAACTAGCGGGGAACACAGATACGCAGTATTTT
>many|TRBJ1-5|15|TRBV28|TRBD1
CASSPTGVSVQPQHF
TGTGCCAGCAGTCCGACAGGGGTGAGTGTACAGCCCCAGCATTTT
>-|TRBJ2-7|15|TRBV20-1|TRBD2
CSARDSGGLFYEQYF
TGCAGTGCTAGAGATAGCGGGGGGCTCTTCTACGAGCAGTACTTC
>-|TRBJ2-2|16|TRBV28|-
CASSLFYGGQAGELFF
TGTGCCAGCAGTTTATTCTACGGGGGCCAGGCCGGGGAGCTGTTTTTT
>many|TRBJ1-2|13|TRBV5-6|-
CASSLGGAEGYTF
TGTGCCAGCAGCTTGGGAGGGGCGGAGGGCTACACCTTC
>few|TRBJ2-3|15|TRBV6-6|TRBD2
CASSYQSGGTDTQYF
TGTGCCAGCAGTTATCAGTCGGGGGGGACAGATACGCAGTATTTT
>many|TRBJ1-6|16|TRBV2|-
CASSDAESSYNSPLHF
TGTGCCAGCAGTGACGCCGAAAGCTCCTATAATTCACCCCTCCACTTT
>many|TRBJ2-7|15|TRBV7-9|TRBD1
CASSLGTGGTDEQYF
TGTGCCAGCAGCTTAGGGACAGGGGGAACGGACGAGCAGTACTTC
>many|TRBJ1-1|13|TRBV29-1|-
CSVEEQGNTEAFF
TGCAGCGTTGAAGAACAGGGGAACACTGAAGCTTTCTTT
>many|TRBJ1-1|15|TRBV13|-
CASSHTLEAGTEAFF
TGTGCCAGCAGCCACACCTTGGAGGCGGGCACTGAAGCTTTCTTT
>many|TRBJ2-3|13|TRBV29-1|-
CSVDAENTDTQYF
TGCAGCGTTGATGCGGAGAACACAGATACGCAGTATTTT
>many|TRBJ2-1|13|TRBV20-1|TRBD2
CSARTSESHEQFF
TGCAGTGCCAGGACTAGCGAATCCCATGAGCAGTTCTTC
>-|TRBJ2-5|13|TRBV20-1|TRBD1
CSANHRGGETQYF
TGCAGTGCTAACCACAGGGGTGGAGAGACCCAGTACTTC
>many|TRBJ2-4|14|TRBV7-9|TRBD2
CASSFAQRESIQYF
TGTGCCAGCAGCTTCGCCCAGCGGGAGAGCATTCAGTACTTC
>few|TRBJ2-7|13|TRBV5-6|-
CASSKDVSYEQYF
TGTGCCAGCAGCAAGGACGTCAGCTACGAGCAGTACTTC